What follows are 18 T cell receptor beta chains derived from one specimen sequenced in a study of ipilimumab plus nivolumab after autologous stem cell transplantation. TCRdb's copy holds only in-frame clones and misses some; the assay was immunoSEQ multiplex PCR. The repertoire has tens of thousands of clones, 83% of them found once; the top ten carry roughly 2%. The sequencing used PBMCs, collected in a trial of ipilimumab plus nivolumab as post-transplant consolidation. The receptors were sampled from a male donor with diffuse large B-cell lymphoma.

The genes are TRBV6-1 and TRBJ1-5; possibly TRBD1 for D (5 bases). Germline V gives CDR1 MNHNS, CDR2 SASEGT. V lost 2 bases and J 0 bases, leaving 20 bases between the germline ends. The CDR3 sequence is 19 residues long. The CDR3: CASSESQIGAGHSNQPQHF. CDR3 in DNA: TGTGCCAGCAGTGAAAGTCAGATTGGAGCCGGACATAGCAATCAGCCCCAGCATTTT.

The chain combines TRBV6-6 with TRBJ2-6, with TRBD1 identical over 7 bases. Germline trimming cut 4 bases from V and 13 bases from J; bases unmatched to any gene: 13. CDR3 size: 15 residues. CDR1 is MNHNY and CDR2 is SVGAGI in the germline V gene (reference sequence). Written as DNA, the CDR3 is TGTGCCAGCAGTTTCGCCCAAGGGACAGCTCCTGTCCTGACTTTC. Translation gives CASSFAQGTAPVLTF.

The chain joins TRBV6-6 to TRBJ2-3, with 10 bases aligning to TRBD1. There are 15 residues in the CDR3. J gave up 2 bases and V 6 bases, and 5 bases lay outside the gene matches. Germline V gene lookup returns CDR1 MNHNY and CDR2 SVGAGI (reference sequence). The CDR3 bases are TGTGCCAGCAGGAGGGACAGGGGTTACACAGATACGCAGTATTTT. Protein: CASRRDRGYTDTQYF.

This clone occurred once. This sequence joins TRBV7-3 and TRBJ2-2; 10 nucleotides match TRBD2. J was trimmed by 4 bases and V by 5 bases; bases with no gene match: 4. The CDR3 is 15 residues long. Germline V gives CDR1 SGHTA, CDR2 FQGTGA. This CDR3 is CASSRQRGGTGELFF. As DNA, the CDR3 is TGTGCCAGCAGCCGCCAGCGGGGGGGCACCGGGGAGCTGTTTTTT.

The gene calls are TRBV2 and TRBJ2-3; possible D gene TRBD2, 6 bases. Per germline, CDR1 SNHLY and CDR2 FYNNEI. With 8 bases removed from V and 10 bases from J, the gap between germline ends came to 16 bases. The CDR3 runs 12 residues. CDR3 coding DNA: TGTGCCAGCGCTGCGGGAAGATCCGCGCAGTATTTT. Its protein product is CASAAGRSAQYF.

The chain recombines TRBV7-2 with TRBJ2-3, with TRBD2 identical over 8 bases. Trimming took 9 bases from V and 11 from J; bases not matched to a gene: 13. This CDR3 is 13 amino acids long. Germline CDR1 is SGHTA and CDR2 is FQGNSA. As DNA, the CDR3 is TGTGCCAGTAGCGACCGGTGGCGGGGGGTGCAGTATTTT. Its translation is CASSDRWRGVQYF.

The chain links TRBV9 to TRBJ2-5, with D perhaps matching TRBD1 (6 bases). CDR3 length equals 14 residues. Trimming removed 4 bases from V and 5 bases from J, with 15 bases in between. Germline-derived CDR1 and CDR2 are SGDLS and YYNGEE. CDR3 bases: TGTGCCAGCAGCTCCCGAACAGGGATTGAGACCCAGTACTTC. It is translated as CASSSRTGIETQYF.

This clone occurred once. The rearrangement joins TRBV7-5 to TRBJ2-2; no check of the table's D call, TRBD2, against the DNA was made. TRBV7-5 is assigned pseudogene status. The CDR3 is 13 residues long. CDR3 nucleotides: TGTGTCAGAAGCTTAGCAGTTCTAGTTCGGCTGTTTTTT. Its translation: CVRSLAVLVRLFF.

On this clone itself: Different DNA sequences within this sample yield the same CDR3. The genes are TRBV29-1 and TRBJ2-3; D gene ambiguous. This CDR3 contains 11 residues. Germline V gene lookup returns CDR1 SQVTM and CDR2 ANQGSEA. The V end was cut by 4 bases, the J end by 1 base, with 3 bases between. CDR3: CSVVGTDTQYF. The CDR3, as DNA: TGCAGCGTTGTTGGCACAGATACGCAGTATTTT.

The V call is TRBV18, the J call TRBJ1-5; possible D gene TRBD1, 5 bases. The CDR3 is made up of 16 amino acids. Per germline, CDR1 KGHSH and CDR2 LQKENI. V lost 2 bases and J 1 base, leaving 12 bases between the germline ends. The DNA of the CDR3 is TGTGCCAGCTCACCAGGAACAGGCCTGAGCAATCAGCCCCAGCATTTT. This sequence encodes CASSPGTGLSNQPQHF.

The chain uses TRBV5-1 and TRBJ1-1; D remains unclear. This CDR3 is 15 amino acids long. V dropped 3 bases and J dropped 1 base, with 13 bases sitting between them. Germline CDR1 and CDR2: SGHRS and YFSETQ. The CDR3 loop is CASSWSRGSNTEAFF. The CDR3 DNA is TGCGCCAGCAGCTGGAGCCGGGGATCGAACACTGAAGCTTTCTTT.

The chain combines TRBV5-1 with TRBJ2-5; 7 bases map to TRBD2. Germline V CDR1 and CDR2: SGHRS, YFSETQ. The V segment lost 4 bases and the J segment 2 bases; nucleotides outside the gene matches: 5. The CDR3 consists of 14 residues. CDR3 residues: CASSIGGGQETQYF. Here the CDR3 DNA reads TGCGCCAGCAGCATAGGCGGGGGACAAGAGACCCAGTACTTC. Drawing the rest from reference TRBV5-1 and TRBJ2-5, the complete variable domain is KAGVTQTPRYLIKTRGQQVTLSCSPISGHRSVSWYQQTPGQGLQFLFEYFSETQRNKGNFPGRFSGRQFSNSRSEMNVSTLELGDSALYLCASSIGGGQETQYFGPGTRLLVL.

This rearrangement joins TRBV10-3 to TRBJ1-1; a possible D gene is TRBD1 (5 bases). The CDR3 runs 14 residues. CDR1 and CDR2 (germline): ENHRY, SYGVKD. V was trimmed by 6 bases and J by 0 bases, leaving 11 bases between them. CDR3 loop: CAISPRDLNTEAFF. CDR3 bases: TGTGCCATCAGCCCCCGGGACTTGAACACTGAAGCTTTCTTT.

The chain recombines TRBV28 with TRBJ1-1; tentative D call: TRBD1 (6 bases). Germline CDR1 and CDR2: MDHEN and SYDVKM. Trimming removed 7 bases from V and 4 bases from J, with 16 bases in between. CDR3 length: 14 amino acids. The CDR3 protein is CASTVGGGFTEAFF. In nucleotides, the CDR3 is TGTGCCAGCACCGTAGGGGGGGGATTCACTGAAGCTTTCTTT.

This chain links TRBV29-1 with TRBJ1-2, with a weak D call TRBD1 (6 bases). Germline V gene sequence: CDR1 SQVTM, CDR2 ANQGSEA. The V end was cut by 7 bases, the J end by 4 bases, with 19 bases between. CDR3 size: 14 residues. In DNA form, the CDR3 reads TGCAGCGGAGGAACAGGGCAACGGGGCTATGGCTACACCTTC. This encodes CSGGTGQRGYGYTF.

V usage is TRBV11-3 and J usage is TRBJ1-1; D unresolved. The CDR3 has 13 amino acids. Deletions cut 2 bases from V and 2 bases from J, with 6 bases between. CDR1 is SGHNT and CDR2 is YENEEA in the germline V gene. DNA for the CDR3: TGTGCCAGCAGCTTATTGGAAAACACTGAAGCTTTCTTT. Amino acids: CASSLLENTEAFF.

This clone showed up just once. The CDR3 DNA reads as TGTGCCAGCGGGCAACTAGCGGGGGTGAAGTTCTTC. It translates to CASGQLAGVKFF. The chain couples TRBV2 to TRBJ2-1; 11 bases agree with TRBD2. Losses at the gene ends were 8 bases for V and 14 bases for J; bases not matched to a gene: 8. The CDR3 length is 12 residues. CDR1 and CDR2 (germline): SNHLY, FYNNEI.

This chain uses TRBV5-1 with TRBJ2-7, with a weak D call TRBD1 (6 bases). The CDR3 loop spans 18 amino acids. V gave up 0 bases and J gave up 2 bases, with 21 bases separating them. Per the germline V gene, CDR1 is SGHRS and CDR2 is YFSETQ. CDR3 residues: CASSLANPPTGTTYEQYF. The CDR3 bases are TGCGCCAGCAGCTTGGCCAACCCTCCGACGGGGACAACCTACGAGCAGTACTTC.